These T cell receptor beta chains were read from a single sample in a study of control samples from healthy donors and cancer patients. Sequenced by immunoSEQ multiplex PCR; TCRdb stores in-frame clones only, minus some. The sample holds approximately 100,000 clones, roughly four fifths seen once. The source material was blood. The receptors here all came from a man aged 55 to 70 in good health. Both conserved end residues are part of each CDR3.

V gene: TRBV6-5
J gene: TRBJ1-1
CDR3 protein: CASIGGDTEAFF

V gene: TRBV2
J gene: TRBJ2-1
CDR3 protein: CASSGGRGDQFF

V gene: TRBV7-9
J gene: TRBJ2-3
CDR3 protein: CASSLRRGGTDTQYF

V gene: TRBV11-2
J gene: TRBJ2-7
CDR3 protein: CASSLEPQYF

V gene: TRBV18
J gene: TRBJ2-5
CDR3 protein: CASSPRGSGYQETQYF

V gene: TRBV11-2
J gene: TRBJ2-7
CDR3 protein: CASSSLAAPYEQYF

V gene: TRBV10-3
J gene: TRBJ2-7
CDR3 protein: CAIRDGTDPYEQYF

V gene: TRBV7-6
J gene: TRBJ2-3
CDR3 protein: CASSQWTSGRTDTQYF

V gene: TRBV29-1
J gene: TRBJ2-1
CDR3 protein: CSVDSGLADYNEQFF

V gene: TRBV5-1
J gene: TRBJ2-1
CDR3 protein: CASSLESGRANEQFF

V gene: TRBV6-5
J gene: TRBJ2-2
CDR3 protein: CASASRLGNTGELFF

V gene: TRBV7-9
J gene: TRBJ2-5
CDR3 protein: CASRTPTLQETQYF

V gene: TRBV24-1
J gene: TRBJ2-5
CDR3 protein: CATSDILADQETQYF

V gene: TRBV18
J gene: TRBJ2-7
CDR3 protein: CASSLQGSPHEQYF

V gene: TRBV6-5
J gene: TRBJ1-3
CDR3 protein: CASSYAQVAGGNTIYF

V gene: TRBV5-1
J gene: TRBJ2-2
CDR3 protein: CASSPSGGAIGELFF

V gene: TRBV10-3
J gene: TRBJ1-5
CDR3 protein: CAISDDGRNQPQHF

V gene: TRBV3-1/TRBV3-2
J gene: TRBJ2-7
CDR3 protein: CASSPGTGIPTYEQYF

V gene: TRBV5-1
J gene: TRBJ2-7
CDR3 protein: CASSLDVADSYEQYF

V gene: TRBV2
J gene: TRBJ1-5
CDR3 protein: CASSDFGGLGNQPQHF

V gene: TRBV9
J gene: TRBJ1-1
CDR3 protein: CASSVGGGYRNTEAFF

V gene: TRBV6-5
J gene: TRBJ1-4
CDR3 protein: CASSRKTGYEKLFF

V gene: TRBV7-3
J gene: TRBJ2-5
CDR3 protein: CASRWGTGQETQYF

V gene: TRBV4-1
J gene: TRBJ2-1
CDR3 protein: CASSQAGTSGFNEQFF

V gene: TRBV9
J gene: TRBJ1-2
CDR3 protein: CASSSVAGQYGYTF

V gene: TRBV27
J gene: TRBJ1-1
CDR3 protein: CASSLYAANTEAFF

V gene: TRBV6-1
J gene: TRBJ2-1
CDR3 protein: CASSEVGSYNEQFF

V gene: TRBV27
J gene: TRBJ2-2
CDR3 protein: CASSLIPGPTLFGELFF

V gene: TRBV19
J gene: TRBJ2-2
CDR3 protein: CASSIGGAAGELFF

V gene: TRBV3-1/TRBV3-2
J gene: TRBJ1-2
CDR3 protein: CASSQATGRYYGYTF

V gene: TRBV6-4
J gene: TRBJ2-3
CDR3 protein: CASGRTSGSGDTQYF

V gene: TRBV11-3
J gene: TRBJ2-2
CDR3 protein: CASSPTPTHGELFF

V gene: TRBV11-3
J gene: TRBJ2-2
CDR3 protein: CASSLGSGGNTGELFF

V gene: TRBV7-9
J gene: TRBJ1-3
CDR3 protein: CASSLAGRVDTIYF

V gene: TRBV19
J gene: TRBJ1-3
CDR3 protein: CASSYPTGFSGNTIYF